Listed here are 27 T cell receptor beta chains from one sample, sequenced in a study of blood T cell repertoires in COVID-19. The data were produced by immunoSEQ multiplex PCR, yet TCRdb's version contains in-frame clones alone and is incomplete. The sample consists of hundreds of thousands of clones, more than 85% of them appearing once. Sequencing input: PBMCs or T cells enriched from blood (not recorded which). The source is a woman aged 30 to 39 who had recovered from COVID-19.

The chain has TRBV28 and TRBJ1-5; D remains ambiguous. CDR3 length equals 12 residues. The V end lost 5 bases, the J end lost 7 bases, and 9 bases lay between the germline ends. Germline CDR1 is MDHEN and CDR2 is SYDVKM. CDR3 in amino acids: CASSQPGQPQHF. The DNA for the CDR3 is TGTGCCAGCAGTCAACCGGGACAGCCCCAGCATTTT.

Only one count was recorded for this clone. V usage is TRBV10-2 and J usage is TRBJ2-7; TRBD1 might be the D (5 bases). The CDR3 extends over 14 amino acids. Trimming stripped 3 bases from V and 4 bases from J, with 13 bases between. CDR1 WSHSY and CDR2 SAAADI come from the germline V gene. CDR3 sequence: CASSEGVAVYEQYF. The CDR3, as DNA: TGCGCCAGCAGTGAAGGGGTTGCGGTGTACGAGCAGTACTTC.

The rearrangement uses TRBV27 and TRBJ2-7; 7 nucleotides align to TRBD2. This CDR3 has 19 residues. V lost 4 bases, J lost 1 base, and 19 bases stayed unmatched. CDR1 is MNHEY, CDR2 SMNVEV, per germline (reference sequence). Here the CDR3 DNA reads TGTGCCAGCAGTTCAATAACTAGCGTGGGAACTAGTAGTTCCTACGAGCAGTACTTC. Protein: CASSSITSVGTSSSYEQYF.

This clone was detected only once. The CDR3 region is CASSTGTGLYNEQFF. Here the CDR3 DNA reads TGTGCCAGCAGCACCGGGACAGGACTTTACAATGAGCAGTTCTTC. J is TRBJ2-1 and V is TRBV5-8; the match to TRBD1 covers 8 bases. The CDR3 contains 15 residues. Germline V lookup: CDR1 SGHTS, CDR2 YDEGEE. The junction had 7 bases not matched to a gene; V was cut back by 4 bases and J by 4 bases.

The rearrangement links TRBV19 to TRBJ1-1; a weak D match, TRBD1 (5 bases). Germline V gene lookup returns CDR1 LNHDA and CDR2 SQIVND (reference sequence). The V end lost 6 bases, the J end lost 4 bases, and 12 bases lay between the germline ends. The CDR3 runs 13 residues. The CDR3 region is CASSRQSGTEAFF. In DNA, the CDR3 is TGTGCCAGTAGCCGACAGTCCGGCACTGAAGCTTTCTTT.

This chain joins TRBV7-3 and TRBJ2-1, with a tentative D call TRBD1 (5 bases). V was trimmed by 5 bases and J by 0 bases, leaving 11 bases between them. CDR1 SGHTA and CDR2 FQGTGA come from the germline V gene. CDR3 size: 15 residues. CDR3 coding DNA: TGTGCCAGCAGCCCTACAGGTGACTCCTACAATGAGCAGTTCTTC. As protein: CASSPTGDSYNEQFF.

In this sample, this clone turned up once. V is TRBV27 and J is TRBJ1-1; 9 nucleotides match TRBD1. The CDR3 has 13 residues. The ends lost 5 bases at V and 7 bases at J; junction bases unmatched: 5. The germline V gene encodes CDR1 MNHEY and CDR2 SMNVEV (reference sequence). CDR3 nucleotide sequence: TGTGCCAGCAGTATGGGGGACAGGGTTGAAGCTTTCTTT. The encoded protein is CASSMGDRVEAFF.

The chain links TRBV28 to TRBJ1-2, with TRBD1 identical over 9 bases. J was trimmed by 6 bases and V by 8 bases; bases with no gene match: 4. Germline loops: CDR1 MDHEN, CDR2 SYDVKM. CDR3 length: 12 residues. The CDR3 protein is CASGRTGDGYTF. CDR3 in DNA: TGTGCCAGCGGAAGGACAGGGGATGGCTACACCTTC.

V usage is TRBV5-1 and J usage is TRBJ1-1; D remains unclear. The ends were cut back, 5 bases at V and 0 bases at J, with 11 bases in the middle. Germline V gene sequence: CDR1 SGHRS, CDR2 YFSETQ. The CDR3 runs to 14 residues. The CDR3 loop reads CASSRIDMNTEAFF. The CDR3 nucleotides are TGCGCCAGCAGTAGGATAGACATGAACACTGAAGCTTTCTTT.

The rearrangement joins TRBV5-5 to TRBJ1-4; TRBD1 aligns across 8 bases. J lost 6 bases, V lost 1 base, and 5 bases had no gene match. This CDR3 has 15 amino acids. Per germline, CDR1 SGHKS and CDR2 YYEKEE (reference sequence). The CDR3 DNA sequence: TGTGCCAGCAGCTTGCTTGGACAGGGTGATGAAAAACTGTTTTTT. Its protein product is CASSLLGQGDEKLFF.

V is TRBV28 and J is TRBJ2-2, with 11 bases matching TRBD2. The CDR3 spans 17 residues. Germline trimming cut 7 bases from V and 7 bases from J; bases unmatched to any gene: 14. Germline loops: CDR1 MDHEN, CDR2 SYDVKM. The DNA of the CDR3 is TGTGCCAGCACGTCCGGGGCTAGCGGGAGGAGGTACGGGGAGCTGTTTTTT. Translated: CASTSGASGRRYGELFF.

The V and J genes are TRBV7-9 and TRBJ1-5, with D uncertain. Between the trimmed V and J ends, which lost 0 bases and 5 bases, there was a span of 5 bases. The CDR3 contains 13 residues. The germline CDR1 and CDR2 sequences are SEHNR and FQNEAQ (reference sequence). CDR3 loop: CASSLARDQPQHF. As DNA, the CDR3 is TGTGCCAGCAGCTTAGCGCGAGATCAGCCCCAGCATTTT.

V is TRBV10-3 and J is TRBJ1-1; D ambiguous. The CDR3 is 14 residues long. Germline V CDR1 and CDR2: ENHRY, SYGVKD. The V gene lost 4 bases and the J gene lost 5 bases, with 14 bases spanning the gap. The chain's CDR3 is CAISVGLTGTEAFF. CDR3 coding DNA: TGTGCCATCAGTGTTGGGCTGACGGGAACTGAAGCTTTCTTT.

CDR3 amino acids: CASSTSSGQNTGELFF. Written as DNA, the CDR3 is TGTGCCAGCAGTACCTCTAGCGGCCAGAACACCGGGGAGCTGTTTTTT. V and J are TRBV27 and TRBJ2-2; 7 positions agree with TRBD2. Trimming took 5 bases from V and 1 from J; bases not matched to a gene: 7. CDR3 length: 16 amino acids. CDR1 and CDR2 (germline): MNHEY, SMNVEV (reference sequence).

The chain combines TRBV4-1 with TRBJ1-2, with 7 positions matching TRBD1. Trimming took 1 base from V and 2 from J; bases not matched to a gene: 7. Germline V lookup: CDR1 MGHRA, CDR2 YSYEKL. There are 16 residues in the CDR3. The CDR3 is CASSQAPGTVNYGYTF. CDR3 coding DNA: TGCGCCAGCAGCCAAGCCCCCGGGACAGTAAACTATGGCTACACCTTC.

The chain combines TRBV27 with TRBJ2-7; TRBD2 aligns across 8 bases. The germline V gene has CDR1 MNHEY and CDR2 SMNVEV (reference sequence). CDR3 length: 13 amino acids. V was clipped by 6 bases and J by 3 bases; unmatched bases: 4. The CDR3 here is CASRRGEVYEQYF. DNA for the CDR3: TGTGCCAGCAGGCGGGGGGAGGTCTACGAGCAGTACTTC.

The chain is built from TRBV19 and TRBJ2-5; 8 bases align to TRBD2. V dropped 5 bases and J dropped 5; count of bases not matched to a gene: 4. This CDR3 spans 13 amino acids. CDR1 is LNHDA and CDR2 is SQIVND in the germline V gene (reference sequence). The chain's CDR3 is CASSRPGGETQYF. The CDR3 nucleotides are TGTGCCAGTAGTCGTCCGGGGGGGGAGACCCAGTACTTC.

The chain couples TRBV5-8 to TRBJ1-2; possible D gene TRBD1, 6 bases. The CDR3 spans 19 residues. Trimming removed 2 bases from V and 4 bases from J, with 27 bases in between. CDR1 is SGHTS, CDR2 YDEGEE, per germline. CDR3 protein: CASSLYPTGAGDAPYGYTF. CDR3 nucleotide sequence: TGTGCCAGCAGCTTATACCCCACCGGGGCAGGGGATGCCCCCTATGGCTACACCTTC.

The CDR3 protein is CASSPWDRLAYEQYF. CDR3 bases: TGTGCCAGCAGTCCGTGGGACAGACTTGCTTACGAGCAGTACTTC. J is TRBJ2-7 and V is TRBV27; TRBD1 agrees at 7 bases. Germline loops: CDR1 MNHEY, CDR2 SMNVEV (reference sequence). V gave up 5 bases and J gave up 4 bases; unmatched junction bases: 11. The CDR3 length is 15 residues.

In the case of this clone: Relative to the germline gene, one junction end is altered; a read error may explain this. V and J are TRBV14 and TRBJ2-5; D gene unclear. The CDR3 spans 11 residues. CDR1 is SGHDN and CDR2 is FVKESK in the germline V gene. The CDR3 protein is CASSQEQSIHF. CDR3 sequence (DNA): TGTGCCAGCAGCCAAGAACAGAGTATTCACTTC.

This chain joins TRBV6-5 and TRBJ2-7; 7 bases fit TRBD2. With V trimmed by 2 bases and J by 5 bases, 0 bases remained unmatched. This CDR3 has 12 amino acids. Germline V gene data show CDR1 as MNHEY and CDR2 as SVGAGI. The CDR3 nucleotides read TGTGCCAGCAGTTACGGGACTAACGAGCAGTACTTC. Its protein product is CASSYGTNEQYF.

CDR3 nucleotides: TGTGCCAGCAGCGCCTCGGGACAGGGGGATGGTGGCTACACCTTC. This codes for CASSASGQGDGGYTF. The V gene is TRBV13, the J gene TRBJ1-2, with 11 bases lining up with TRBD1. Germline V CDR1 and CDR2: PRHDT, FYEKMQ (reference sequence). This CDR3 has 15 residues. J was trimmed by 7 bases and V by 5 bases; bases with no gene match: 9.

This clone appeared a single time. The CDR3 DNA follows: TGTGCCACCAGCAGAGACCACGGCGGCAATGAGCAGTTCTTC. Translating gives CATSRDHGGNEQFF. The genes are TRBV15 and TRBJ2-1; no clear D. The CDR3 has 14 residues. Deletions cut 0 bases from V and 6 bases from J, with 9 bases between. Germline CDR1 reads LNHNV; CDR2 reads YYDKDF (reference sequence).

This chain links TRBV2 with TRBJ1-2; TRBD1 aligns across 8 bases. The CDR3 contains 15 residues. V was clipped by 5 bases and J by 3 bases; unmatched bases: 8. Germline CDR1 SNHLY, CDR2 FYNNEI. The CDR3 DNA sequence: TGTGCCAGCAGTAGATTTCCGACAGGGGACTATGGCTACACCTTC. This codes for CASSRFPTGDYGYTF.

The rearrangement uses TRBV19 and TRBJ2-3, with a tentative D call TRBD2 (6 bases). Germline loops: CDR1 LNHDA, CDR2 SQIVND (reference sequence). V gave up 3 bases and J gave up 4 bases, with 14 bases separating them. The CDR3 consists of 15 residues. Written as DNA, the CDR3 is TGTGCCAGTAGTATTAGCGGACGCCCCCCAGATACGCAGTATTTT. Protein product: CASSISGRPPDTQYF.

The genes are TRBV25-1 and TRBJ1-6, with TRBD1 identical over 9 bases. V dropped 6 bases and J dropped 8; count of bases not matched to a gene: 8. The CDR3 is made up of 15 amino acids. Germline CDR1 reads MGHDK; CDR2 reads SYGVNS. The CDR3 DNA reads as TGTGCCAGCAGCCGGACAGGGGAATTTGATTCACCCCTCCACTTT. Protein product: CASSRTGEFDSPLHF.

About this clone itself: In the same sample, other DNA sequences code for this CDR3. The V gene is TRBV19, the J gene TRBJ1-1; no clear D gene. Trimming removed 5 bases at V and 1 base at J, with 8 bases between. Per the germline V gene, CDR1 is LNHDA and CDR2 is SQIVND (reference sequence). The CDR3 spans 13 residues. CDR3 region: CASSLTGNTEAFF. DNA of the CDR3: TGTGCCAGTAGTCTTACGGGGAACACTGAAGCTTTCTTT.